The source of this T cell receptor beta chain is a study of cytomegalovirus exposure and HLA in healthy donors. Study results and caveats: According to the study, 160 or so TCR beta chains were cytomegalovirus-associated. A later analysis appeared to link common viral pathogens to several of the most significant clusters. One cluster of highly shared sequence variants probably arose as a sequencing artifact. Analysis was performed later, and it showed HLA-associated TCR beta chains to be more clonally expanded than equally common others.

Per germline, CDR1 SEHNR and CDR2 FQNEAQ (reference sequence). Trimming removed 2 bases from V and 2 bases from J, with 6 bases in between. This CDR3 is built from 13 residues. The PCR contained 60 Vbeta and 13 Jbeta primers. Sequencing was performed with immunoSEQ multiplex PCR; in TCRdb, only in-frame clones are kept and a portion is missing. Among some 93,000 clones listed, over 75% were seen once. As concerns this clone: What it binds is unknown.

The sequenced sample consisted of PBMCs. The TCR was taken from a man aged 45 to 65 in good health and CMV-seronegative. This rearrangement joins TRBV7-9 to TRBJ2-5; D ambiguous. The CDR3 nucleotides read TGTGCCAGCAGCTTACGCAGGCAAGAGACCCAGTACTTC. It translates to CASSLRRQETQYF. Full variable domain (missing parts from reference TRBV7-9 and TRBJ2-5): DTGVSQNPRHKITKRGQNVTFRCDPISEHNRLYWYRQTLGQGPEFLTYFQNEAQLEKSRLLSDRFSAERPKGSFSTLEIQRTEQGDSAMYLCASSLRRQETQYFGPGTRLLVL.